Listed below are T cell receptor beta chains from one sample, sequenced in a study of T cell responses to AZD1222 COVID-19 vaccine. TCRdb's copy holds only in-frame clones and misses some; the assay was immunoSEQ multiplex PCR. The sample shows about 160,000 clones, 92% of them seen only once. This specimen was peripheral blood, taken on day 0 of MenACWY control vaccination. These TCRs come from an adult in good health. The CDR3 runs from the conserved cysteine through the conserved F or W. The order of the fields is J gene, D gene, V gene, clone size, CDR3 protein, CDR3 DNA. D genes are given only for firm matches. Not every row has a clone size; where given, it reads once, few, many or a size class.

j_call: TRBJ2-1; d_call: .; v_call: TRBV23-1; clone_size: .; cdr3_aa: CASSQSWRGEQFF; cdr3_nt: TGCGCCAGCAGTCAATCCTGGAGAGGTGAGCAGTTCTTC
j_call: TRBJ2-1; d_call: TRBD2; v_call: TRBV28; clone_size: .; cdr3_aa: CASRPLAGSGEQFF; cdr3_nt: TGTGCCAGCCGCCCCCTAGCGGGATCTGGGGAGCAGTTCTTC
j_call: TRBJ2-6; d_call: TRBD2; v_call: TRBV10-2; clone_size: .; cdr3_aa: CASSEGRAGANVLTF; cdr3_nt: TGCGCCAGCAGTGAGGGGAGGGCTGGGGCCAACGTCCTGACTTTC
j_call: TRBJ2-3; d_call: .; v_call: TRBV30; clone_size: .; cdr3_aa: CAWKVRGSTDTQYF; cdr3_nt: TGTGCCTGGAAGGTGCGGGGAAGCACAGATACGCAGTATTTT
j_call: TRBJ2-7; d_call: .; v_call: TRBV6-2/TRBV6-3; clone_size: .; cdr3_aa: CASSYSLGRAYEQYF; cdr3_nt: TGTGCCAGCAGTTACTCGTTGGGTCGAGCCTACGAGCAGTACTTC
j_call: TRBJ2-3; d_call: TRBD1; v_call: TRBV4-1; clone_size: .; cdr3_aa: CASGWDPRDSLGTDTQYF; cdr3_nt: TGCGCCAGCGGTTGGGACCCGAGGGACAGCCTAGGCACAGATACGCAGTATTTT
j_call: TRBJ2-5; d_call: TRBD1; v_call: TRBV27; clone_size: .; cdr3_aa: CASSLGQGALEDETQYF; cdr3_nt: TGTGCCAGCAGTTTGGGACAGGGGGCCCTTGAGGACGAGACCCAGTACTTC
j_call: TRBJ2-7; d_call: .; v_call: TRBV4-3; clone_size: .; cdr3_aa: CASSQGRARPAYEQYF; cdr3_nt: TGCGCCAGCAGCCAAGGACGGGCTAGGCCGGCCTACGAGCAGTACTTC
j_call: TRBJ1-4; d_call: .; v_call: TRBV11-3; clone_size: .; cdr3_aa: CASSSNWRTELFF; cdr3_nt: TGTGCCAGCAGCTCAAATTGGAGGACGGAACTGTTTTTT
j_call: TRBJ1-3; d_call: .; v_call: TRBV6-5; clone_size: once; cdr3_aa: CASSYSSTGGGNTIYF; cdr3_nt: TGTGCCAGCAGTTACTCGAGTACGGGTGGTGGAAACACCATATATTTT
j_call: TRBJ2-4; d_call: .; v_call: TRBV3-1/TRBV3-2; clone_size: .; cdr3_aa: CASSQEPGPLAKNIQYF; cdr3_nt: TGTGCCAGCAGCCAAGAGCCGGGACCCCTAGCCAAAAACATTCAGTACTTC